This is a list of T cell receptor beta chains from one sample in a study of blood T cell repertoires in COVID-19. Only in-frame clones appear in the TCRdb table, and some are missing; sequencing was by immunoSEQ multiplex PCR. The table shows under 300,000 clones, with 80% to 90% occurring only once. The specimen sequenced was PBMCs or T cells enriched from blood (not recorded which). Receptors were obtained from a woman aged 18-29 years who had recovered from COVID-19. The CDR3 runs from the conserved cysteine through the conserved F or W. Fields, in order: D gene, V gene, J gene, clone size, CDR3 DNA, CDR3 protein. A D gene is named only where the DNA matches it firmly. Clone size appears in some rows only: once, few, many, or a class for an expanded clone.

D gene: -; V gene: TRBV5-6; J gene: TRBJ1-1; clone size: -; CDR3 DNA: TGTGCCAGCAGCTTGGCCAGGCCAAATCAAGGTATGAACACTGAAGCTTTCTTT; CDR3 protein: CASSLARPNQGMNTEAFF
D gene: TRBD1; V gene: TRBV29-1; J gene: TRBJ1-2; clone size: -; CDR3 DNA: TGCAGCGTTGATAGGGGGACAGTCGATGGCTACACCTTC; CDR3 protein: CSVDRGTVDGYTF
D gene: TRBD1; V gene: TRBV2; J gene: TRBJ2-3; clone size: once; CDR3 DNA: TGTGCCAGCAGTGAAGGGACAGGGGGCCAACCGTGGATGGTAGATACGCAGTATTTT; CDR3 protein: CASSEGTGGQPWMVDTQYF
D gene: TRBD1; V gene: TRBV18; J gene: TRBJ2-3; clone size: -; CDR3 DNA: TGTGCCAGCTCACCCGGGGACAGGGATCCAGATACGCAGTATTTT; CDR3 protein: CASSPGDRDPDTQYF
D gene: TRBD1; V gene: TRBV6-5; J gene: TRBJ1-1; clone size: -; CDR3 DNA: TGTGCCAGCAGTTCACTCAGGGGGCGTACTGAAGCTTTCTTT; CDR3 protein: CASSSLRGRTEAFF
D gene: TRBD1; V gene: TRBV5-1; J gene: TRBJ2-5; clone size: -; CDR3 DNA: TGCGCCAGCAGTAGTGGGACAGAAGAGACCCAGTACTTC; CDR3 protein: CASSSGTEETQYF
D gene: -; V gene: TRBV2; J gene: TRBJ2-3; clone size: -; CDR3 DNA: TGTGCCAGCAGCTACAGGGGACTGGATACGCAGTATTTT; CDR3 protein: CASSYRGLDTQYF
D gene: TRBD1; V gene: TRBV5-6; J gene: TRBJ2-3; clone size: -; CDR3 DNA: TGTGCCAGCAGCTACGGACAGGCCCTAAGCACAGATACGCAGTATTTT; CDR3 protein: CASSYGQALSTDTQYF
D gene: TRBD2; V gene: TRBV2; J gene: TRBJ2-4; clone size: -; CDR3 DNA: TGTGCCAGCAGTTTGAGCGGGGGGTCCCTAGCCAAAAACATTCAGTACTTC; CDR3 protein: CASSLSGGSLAKNIQYF
D gene: -; V gene: TRBV27; J gene: TRBJ1-3; clone size: -; CDR3 DNA: TGTGCCAGCAGTTTACAGGGTTTCGGAAACACCATATATTTT; CDR3 protein: CASSLQGFGNTIYF
D gene: TRBD2; V gene: TRBV18; J gene: TRBJ2-3; clone size: -; CDR3 DNA: TGTGCCAGCTCACCCCGGACTAGCGGGGTAGATACGCAGTATTTT; CDR3 protein: CASSPRTSGVDTQYF
D gene: -; V gene: TRBV27; J gene: TRBJ2-7; clone size: -; CDR3 DNA: TGTGCCAGCAGTTTAAGGGGGTCGTACGAGCAGTACTTC; CDR3 protein: CASSLRGSYEQYF
D gene: -; V gene: TRBV19; J gene: TRBJ1-5; clone size: -; CDR3 DNA: TGTGCCAGTAGTATAGACGACAGGATGAGGAATCAGCCCCAGCATTTT; CDR3 protein: CASSIDDRMRNQPQHF
D gene: -; V gene: TRBV6-5; J gene: TRBJ1-3; clone size: -; CDR3 DNA: TGTGCCAGCAGGCCCGGGGGTACTGGAAACACCATATATTTT; CDR3 protein: CASRPGGTGNTIYF
D gene: -; V gene: TRBV3-1/TRBV3-2; J gene: TRBJ2-2; clone size: -; CDR3 DNA: TGTGCCAGCAGAGACAGGTTTACCACCGGGGAGCTGTTTTTT; CDR3 protein: CASRDRFTTGELFF
D gene: -; V gene: TRBV5-6; J gene: TRBJ1-6; clone size: -; CDR3 DNA: TGTGCCAGCAGCTTGGTTCAGGGTAGCTCCTATAATTCACCCCTCCACTTT; CDR3 protein: CASSLVQGSSYNSPLHF
D gene: TRBD1; V gene: TRBV20-1; J gene: TRBJ1-2; clone size: -; CDR3 DNA: TGCAGTGCTAGTGACAGGGGGTACGACTATGGCTACACCTTC; CDR3 protein: CSASDRGYDYGYTF
D gene: -; V gene: TRBV5-1; J gene: TRBJ1-1; clone size: -; CDR3 DNA: TGCGCCAGCAGCTGGGGGGCGGGGGGCACTGAAGCTTTCTTT; CDR3 protein: CASSWGAGGTEAFF
D gene: TRBD1; V gene: TRBV29-1; J gene: TRBJ1-2; clone size: -; CDR3 DNA: TGCAGCGTTGGCCCACAGGGGGACTATGGCTACACCTTC; CDR3 protein: CSVGPQGDYGYTF
D gene: -; V gene: TRBV4-2; J gene: TRBJ2-4; clone size: once; CDR3 DNA: TGTGCCAGCAGCCAAGATCAGGAAACGCCTCAGTACTTC; CDR3 protein: CASSQDQETPQYF
D gene: TRBD1; V gene: TRBV30; J gene: TRBJ2-5; clone size: -; CDR3 DNA: TGTGCCTGGAGCATGTGGGGGACAGGGGAAGAGACCCAGTACTTC; CDR3 protein: CAWSMWGTGEETQYF
D gene: -; V gene: TRBV19; J gene: TRBJ1-3; clone size: -; CDR3 DNA: TGTGCCAGTAAGGGGGATTCTGGAAACACCATATATTTT; CDR3 protein: CASKGDSGNTIYF
D gene: TRBD2; V gene: TRBV4-2; J gene: TRBJ2-7; clone size: -; CDR3 DNA: TGTGCCAGCAGCCAAGGACTAGCGGGATACGAGCAGTACTTC; CDR3 protein: CASSQGLAGYEQYF
D gene: TRBD1; V gene: TRBV6-6; J gene: TRBJ1-1; clone size: -; CDR3 DNA: TGTGCCAGCAGTATCACAGGGGGCGGTACTGAAGCTTTCTTT; CDR3 protein: CASSITGGGTEAFF
D gene: -; V gene: TRBV19; J gene: TRBJ1-1; clone size: -; CDR3 DNA: TGTGCCAGTACCCAGACAGGCCGCGGCACTGAAGCTTTCTTT; CDR3 protein: CASTQTGRGTEAFF
D gene: -; V gene: TRBV7-8; J gene: TRBJ1-5; clone size: -; CDR3 DNA: TGTGCCAGCAGTTCCCAGGGAACCCGAAATAGCAATCAGCCCCAGCATTTT; CDR3 protein: CASSSQGTRNSNQPQHF
D gene: TRBD1; V gene: TRBV2; J gene: TRBJ1-1; clone size: -; CDR3 DNA: TGTGCCAGCAGGCCGCGGACAGGGGGTTCGGAAACTGAAGCTTTCTTT; CDR3 protein: CASRPRTGGSETEAFF
D gene: -; V gene: TRBV4-1; J gene: TRBJ2-1; clone size: -; CDR3 DNA: TGCGCCAGCAGCCAAGATCCACTAGTAGGCGATGAGCAGTTCTTC; CDR3 protein: CASSQDPLVGDEQFF